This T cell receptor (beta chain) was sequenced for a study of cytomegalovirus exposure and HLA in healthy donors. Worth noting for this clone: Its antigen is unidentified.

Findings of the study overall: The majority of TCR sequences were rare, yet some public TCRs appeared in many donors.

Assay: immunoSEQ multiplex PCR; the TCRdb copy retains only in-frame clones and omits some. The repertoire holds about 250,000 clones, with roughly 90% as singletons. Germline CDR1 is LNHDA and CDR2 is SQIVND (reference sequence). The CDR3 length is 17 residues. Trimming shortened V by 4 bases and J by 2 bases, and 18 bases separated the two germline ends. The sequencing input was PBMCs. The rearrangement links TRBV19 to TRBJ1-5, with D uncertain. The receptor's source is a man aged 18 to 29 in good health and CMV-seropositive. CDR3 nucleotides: TGTGCCAGTAGTACCCGGACCGGCGGGTTAGGCAATCAGCCCCAGCATTTT. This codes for CASSTRTGGLGNQPQHF.